These 20 T cell receptor beta chains were sequenced from one sample in a study of control samples from healthy donors and cancer patients. The assay was immunoSEQ multiplex PCR, and TCRdb's table has in-frame clones only and misses some. The data hold tens of thousands of clones, with roughly 87% observed a single time. Sample: blood. These receptors originate from a woman in her fifties or sixties in good health.

J is TRBJ1-4 and V is TRBV5-1, with TRBD1 matching 7 bases. The V gene end was trimmed by 4 bases and the J gene end by 8 bases; junction bases not matched to a gene: 8. The CDR3 covers 14 residues. Looked up from germline, CDR1 is SGHRS and CDR2 is YFSETQ. The CDR3, as DNA: TGCGCCAGCAGCCTGGGACAGCCGGGGGAAAAACTGTTTTTT. Protein: CASSLGQPGEKLFF.

The chain employs TRBV6-5 and TRBJ2-2; D is possibly TRBD1 (6 bases). V was shortened by 6 bases and J by 1 base, with 12 bases between the two germline ends. The CDR3 runs 15 residues. Germline values: CDR1 MNHEY, CDR2 SVGAGI. The CDR3 loop is CASRLPGQNTGELFF. CDR3 bases: TGTGCCAGCAGGCTCCCGGGACAGAACACCGGGGAGCTGTTTTTT.

The V and J genes are TRBV28 and TRBJ2-1; D uncertain. Germline loops: CDR1 MDHEN, CDR2 SYDVKM. The CDR3 covers 13 residues. Deletions cut 2 bases from V and 5 bases from J, with 7 bases between. DNA for the CDR3: TGTGCCAGCAGTTTACTTCGGCACAATGAGCAGTTCTTC. Its protein is CASSLLRHNEQFF.

CDR3 region: CASSRGNEKLFF. The CDR3 DNA reads TGTGCCAGCAGCAGAGGAAATGAAAAACTGTTTTTT. The V and J genes are TRBV6-5 and TRBJ1-4, with unresolved D. The CDR3 is made up of 12 amino acids. Germline V gene sequence: CDR1 MNHEY, CDR2 SVGAGI. With 6 bases removed from V and 5 bases from J, the gap between germline ends came to 7 bases.

J is TRBJ2-7 and V is TRBV7-2; the match to TRBD1 covers 8 bases. CDR3 length: 15 amino acids. After removal of 5 bases from V and 4 bases from J, the junction contained 10 bases not matched to a gene. Germline V gene data show CDR1 as SGHTA and CDR2 as FQGNSA. CDR3 sequence (DNA): TGTGCCAGCAGCGCACCCCAGGGGGCGCGTTACGAGCAGTACTTC. Amino acid sequence: CASSAPQGARYEQYF.

CDR3 DNA: TGTGCCACAAGGGGGGTGCAGTACTTC. This encodes CATRGVQYF. V and J are TRBV21-1 and TRBJ2-7. TRBV21-1 is a pseudogene locus. This CDR3 is 9 amino acids long.

The V and J genes are TRBV9 and TRBJ2-1, with TRBD2 matching over 11 bases. V was clipped by 2 bases and J by 8 bases; unmatched bases: 9. Looked up from germline, CDR1 is SGDLS and CDR2 is YYNGEE. This CDR3 is 16 amino acids long. Here the CDR3 reads CASSVELAGGKDEQFF. In DNA, the CDR3 is TGTGCCAGCAGCGTCGAGTTAGCGGGAGGGAAGGATGAGCAGTTCTTC.

This chain links TRBV28 with TRBJ1-2; maybe TRBD1 (6 bases). V gave up 5 bases and J gave up 4 bases, with 11 bases separating them. Looked up from germline, CDR1 is MDHEN and CDR2 is SYDVKM. The CDR3 has 13 amino acids. CDR3 in amino acids: CASSPTGLYGYTF. CDR3 coding DNA: TGTGCCAGCAGTCCCACAGGGCTCTATGGCTACACCTTC.

The gene calls are TRBV29-1 and TRBJ1-1, with TRBD1 matching 7 bases. The CDR3 has 13 residues. V was pared by 6 bases and J by 4 bases, with 8 bases of the junction left unmatched. Germline CDR1 and CDR2: SQVTM and ANQGSEA. CDR3 sequence (DNA): TGCAGCGTCGACAGGGTGGGAGGCACTGAAGCTTTCTTT. Translated: CSVDRVGGTEAFF.

The V call is TRBV5-6, the J call TRBJ2-7; 8 bases are a match to TRBD2. The V gene end was trimmed by 7 bases and the J gene end by 6 bases; junction bases not matched to a gene: 9. CDR1 and CDR2 from the germline V gene are SGHDT and YYEEEE. The CDR3 spans 13 residues. The CDR3 nucleotides read TGTGCCAGCGTCCTGGCGGGAGGCCGCGAGCAGTACTTC. It encodes CASVLAGGREQYF.

The chain has TRBV19 and TRBJ2-5, with D maybe TRBD1 (6 bases). The CDR3 totals 13 residues. V was pared by 4 bases and J by 4 bases, with 10 bases between. CDR1 and CDR2 from the germline V gene are LNHDA and SQIVND (reference sequence). As DNA, the CDR3 is TGTGCCAGTAGTACAGGGGTCGGAGAGACCCAGTACTTC. Translating it yields CASSTGVGETQYF. The full variable domain, in which reference TRBV19 and TRBJ2-5 provide the parts outside the CDR3, is DGGITQSPKYLFRKEGQNVTLSCEQNLNHDAMYWYRQDPGQGLRLIYYSQIVNDFQKGDIAEGYSVSREKKESFPLTVTSAQKNPTAFYLCASSTGVGETQYFGPGTRLLVL.

V is TRBV27 and J is TRBJ2-2, with TRBD2 as a possible D gene (6 bases). The CDR3 spans 13 residues. The V gene lost 10 bases and the J gene lost 6 bases, with 15 bases spanning the gap. Germline loops: CDR1 MNHEY, CDR2 SMNVEV (reference sequence). CDR3 protein: CATSPLAPGELFF. CDR3 nucleotide sequence: TGTGCCACGAGTCCCCTAGCGCCCGGGGAGCTGTTTTTT.

The chain is built from TRBV19 and TRBJ2-7; D is perhaps TRBD2 (6 bases). Germline V gives CDR1 LNHDA, CDR2 SQIVND (reference sequence). The V end was cut by 3 bases, the J end by 3 bases, with 15 bases between. The CDR3 is made up of 15 amino acids. This chain's CDR3 is CASSIDRESLYEQYF. For the CDR3, the DNA is TGTGCCAGTAGTATTGATCGGGAGAGCCTCTACGAGCAGTACTTC. The entire variable domain, with the rest obtained from reference TRBV19 and TRBJ2-7, is as follows: DGGITQSPKYLFRKEGQNVTLSCEQNLNHDAMYWYRQDPGQGLRLIYYSQIVNDFQKGDIAEGYSVSREKKESFPLTVTSAQKNPTAFYLCASSIDRESLYEQYFGPGTRLTVT.

This clone was counted only a few times. V is TRBV2 and J is TRBJ2-7, with TRBD1 matching 9 bases. V lost 11 bases, J lost 3 bases, and 5 bases stayed unmatched. Germline V gives CDR1 SNHLY, CDR2 FYNNEI. This CDR3 has 12 residues. As DNA, the CDR3 is TGTGCCGGGACAGGGCAAAGCTACGAGCAGTACTTC. This encodes CAGTGQSYEQYF. Full variable domain (rest looked up from reference TRBV2 and TRBJ2-7): EPEVTQTPSHQVTQMGQEVILRCVPISNHLYFYWYRQILGQKVEFLVSFYNNEISEKSEIFDDQFSVERPDGSNFTLKIRSTKLEDSAMYFCAGTGQSYEQYFGPGTRLTVT.

J is TRBJ1-5 and V is TRBV27; TRBD1 matches at 7 bases. Germline V gives CDR1 MNHEY, CDR2 SMNVEV (reference sequence). Trimming at V came to 0 bases and at J to 6 bases, leaving 5 bases not matched to a gene. The CDR3 is 15 residues long. The CDR3 region has the DNA TGTGCCAGCAGTTTATCGGGAGGGGGCGGTCAGCCCCAGCATTTT. Protein: CASSLSGGGGQPQHF.

This clone has more than one count but fewer than ten. The chain is built from TRBV6-2 or TRBV6-3 and TRBJ2-1; tentative D call: TRBD2 (7 bases). V gave up 1 base and J gave up 6 bases, with 22 bases separating them. Germline CDR1 and CDR2: MNHEY and SVGEGT. CDR3 length equals 18 residues. Here the CDR3 reads CASSYFAGAGANANEQFF. The CDR3 nucleotides read TGTGCCAGCAGTTACTTCGCGGGGGCGGGAGCGAATGCCAATGAGCAGTTCTTC.

The chain employs TRBV2 and TRBJ1-5, with D possibly matching TRBD1 (5 bases). V was trimmed by 6 bases and J by 7 bases, leaving 16 bases between them. CDR1 is SNHLY, CDR2 FYNNEI, per germline. The CDR3 spans 14 residues. The CDR3 region is CASRDRGEGQPQHF. The CDR3 coding sequence is TGTGCCAGCAGAGATCGAGGGGAAGGCCAGCCCCAGCATTTT.

The chain is built from TRBV12-3 or TRBV12-4 and TRBJ1-2; D perhaps matches TRBD1 (5 bases). This CDR3 region has 13 residues. V dropped 9 bases and J dropped 4 bases, with 15 bases sitting between them. The chain's CDR3 is CASRTSGGYGYTF. CDR3 bases: TGTGCCAGTCGGACCTCGGGGGGCTATGGCTACACCTTC.

This chain joins TRBV5-1 and TRBJ2-1; maybe TRBD1 (5 bases). The CDR3 runs 13 residues. Germline-derived CDR1 and CDR2 are SGHRS and YFSETQ. Between the trimmed V and J ends, which lost 5 bases and 6 bases, there was a span of 12 bases. The CDR3 DNA is TGCGCCAGCAGTCGTCTCCAGGGCAATGAGCAGTTCTTC. It translates to CASSRLQGNEQFF.

CDR3 sequence: CATSSGTSTDTQYF. The CDR3 bases are TGTGCCACCTCTAGCGGAACTAGCACAGATACGCAGTATTTT. This chain links TRBV19 with TRBJ2-3, with TRBD2 matching over 7 bases. This CDR3 contains 14 residues. The germline V gene has CDR1 LNHDA and CDR2 SQIVND (reference sequence). The V and J ends lost 10 bases and 0 bases, in that order; junction bases with no gene match: 7.